The clone carrying this T cell receptor (beta chain) came up a few times. This record belongs to a study of T cells in Graves' hyperthyroidism and ophthalmopathy. From RNA transcripts, TCR beta CDR3 regions were amplified. The HTBI primer set was used in a first-round RT-PCR of the TCR CDR3. Each CDR3 protein gets one entry after TCRdb re-called the multiplex PCR reads with MiXCR. The profile covers fewer than 900,000 distinct CDR3 sequences, with about 17% appearing a single time and around 8.1% taken by the ten largest. This clonotype was sampled from a man younger than 35 with Graves' hyperthyroidism. The sequencing sample was made of blood.

The CDR3 sequence is CASSEGVLAVLYEQYF. The CDR3 DNA is TGTGCCAGCAGTGAAGGGGTGCTAGCGGTACTCTACGAGCAGTACTTC. The chain recombines TRBV6-1 with TRBJ2-7; TRBD2 agrees at 7 bases. The CDR3 extends over 16 amino acids. V was pared by 1 base and J by 3 bases, with 9 bases of the junction left unmatched. Germline values: CDR1 MNHNS, CDR2 SASEGT.